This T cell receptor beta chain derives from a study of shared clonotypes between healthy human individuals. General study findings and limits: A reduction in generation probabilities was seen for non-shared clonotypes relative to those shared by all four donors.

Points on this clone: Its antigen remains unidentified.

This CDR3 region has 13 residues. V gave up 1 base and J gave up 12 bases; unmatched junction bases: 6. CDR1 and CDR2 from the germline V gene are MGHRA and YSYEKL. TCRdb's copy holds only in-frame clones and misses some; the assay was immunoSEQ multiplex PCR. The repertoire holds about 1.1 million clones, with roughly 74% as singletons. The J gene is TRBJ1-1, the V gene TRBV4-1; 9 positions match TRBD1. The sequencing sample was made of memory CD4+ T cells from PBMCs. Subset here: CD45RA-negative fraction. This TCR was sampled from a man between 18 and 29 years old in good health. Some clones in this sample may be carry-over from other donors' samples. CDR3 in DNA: TGCGCCAGCAGCCAAGCCCGACAGGGGGTTACTTTCTTT. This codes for CASSQARQGVTFF.